One and the same sample provided the 7 T cell receptor beta chains below, sequenced in a study of blood T cells in healthy people across ages. The use of a sample-barcoded 5' primer and a J-beta primer mix characterized a second PCR of roughly 6 to 11 cycles. TCRdb independently ran MiXCR on the 5' RACE reads; one entry per CDR3 protein. The sample has approximately 850,000 distinct CDR3 sequences; about 62% are singletons. Input material: blood. Every receptor here comes from a man aged 25-40 years in good health.

The rearrangement joins TRBV6-4 to TRBJ2-1; D is undetermined. The V gene lost 5 bases and the J gene lost 8 bases, with 13 bases spanning the gap. This CDR3 has 13 residues. Per the germline V gene, CDR1 is MRHNA and CDR2 is SNTAGT. The DNA for the CDR3 is TGTGCCAGCAGTAAAGAATCGGGCCATGAGCAGTTCTTC. Translated, it gives CASSKESGHEQFF.

The chain recombines TRBV30 with TRBJ1-2; 9 positions agree with TRBD1. Unmatched junction bases numbered 1, after V lost 1 base and J lost 13 bases. The CDR3 is 10 amino acids. The germline V gene encodes CDR1 GTSNPN and CDR2 SVGIG (reference sequence). DNA for the CDR3: TGTGCCTGGAGTGACAGGGGGCTCACCTTC. This translates into CAWSDRGLTF.

This chain connects TRBV20-1 to TRBJ1-2; the D gene is possibly TRBD1 (6 bases). The length of the CDR3 is 13 residues. Germline-derived CDR1 and CDR2 are DFQATT and SNEGSKA (reference sequence). V was pared by 5 bases and J by 6 bases, with 16 bases between. CDR3 sequence reads: CSAPRQDLNGYTF. CDR3 in DNA: TGCAGTGCTCCACGACAGGACTTAAATGGCTACACCTTC.

Concerning this clonotype itself: A much larger clone differs from this one at a single base, so this may be a read error. V usage is TRBV29-1 and J usage is TRBJ2-1; D call uncertain. Germline CDR1 SQVTM, CDR2 ANQGSEA. The CDR3 totals 14 residues. Trimming stripped 4 bases from V and 0 bases from J, with 10 bases between. CDR3 amino acids: CSVAYASSYNEQFF. Here the CDR3 DNA reads TGCAGCGTTGCATACGCGAGCTCCTACAATGAGCAGTTCTTC.

J is TRBJ2-1 and V is TRBV20-1, with D possibly TRBD2 on 5 matching bases. Trimming took 3 bases from V and 0 from J, leaving 9 bases between them. The CDR3 loop spans 14 amino acids. CDR1 and CDR2 from the germline V gene are DFQATT and SNEGSKA (reference sequence). CDR3 amino acids: CSARGDPSYNEQFF. CDR3 sequence (DNA): TGCAGTGCTAGGGGAGACCCCTCCTACAATGAGCAGTTCTTC.

The chain carries TRBV29-1 and TRBJ2-7; 9 nucleotides agree with TRBD1. The germline gives CDR1 SQVTM, CDR2 ANQGSEA. V trimming: 6 bases; J trimming: 5 bases; junction bases outside the gene matches: 5. The length of the CDR3 is 12 residues. The CDR3 DNA reads as TGCAGCGTCAACCGGGACAGGGACGAGCAGTACTTC. Amino acids: CSVNRDRDEQYF.

CDR3 amino acids: CSARLPALYEQYF. CDR3 nucleotides: TGCAGTGCTAGACTTCCCGCTCTCTACGAGCAGTACTTC. This chain joins TRBV20-1 and TRBJ2-7; D is uncertain. Germline V lookup: CDR1 DFQATT, CDR2 SNEGSKA (reference sequence). The V end was cut by 2 bases, the J end by 3 bases, with 11 bases between. There are 13 residues in the CDR3.